These T cell receptor beta chains were read from a single sample in a study of PD-1 blockade in classical Hodgkin lymphoma. Produced via immunoSEQ multiplex PCR; TCRdb's table is partial and in-frame only. The sample lists 25,000 to 35,000 clones, roughly 70% occurring once. Specimen: peripheral blood mononuclear cells (PBMCs), collected before the second cycle of nivolumab. Receptors were obtained from a human donor with classical Hodgkin lymphoma. Both conserved end residues are part of each CDR3.

V,CDR3
TRBV14,CASSERGNTEAFF
TRBV18,CASSPGRGAPLHF
TRBV28,CASSLVTGGRGYGYTF
TRBV7-2,CASSWDRGGTGELFF
TRBV6-5,CASSYLRTGGGYGYTF
TRBV6-5,CASSYSLTRLNSPLHF
TRBV5-1,CASSLQTGLETDTQYF
TRBV19,CASSTLDRFYEQYF
TRBV7-2,CASTQGLAGGSTDTQYF
TRBV2,CASRQTGEETQYF
TRBV7-2,CASSPTQGSPLHF
TRBV5-4,CASSLGQGGETQYF
TRBV2,CASSGGQGASTGELFF
TRBV6-5,CATSRGSTQYF
TRBV9,CASTRDSPRGTGELFF
TRBV9,CASSLRGSGNTDTQYF
TRBV6-6,CASSYLTGVAFF
TRBV29-1,CSVRADWGGYTF
TRBV7-2,CASSPGLSTDTQYF
TRBV5-1,CASSALAANQETQYF
TRBV7-2,CASSEQGAVGNEQFF
TRBV13,CASSYRFRPNTEAFF
TRBV5-1,CASSLDYRKTNEKLFF
TRBV5-4,CASSLGQGADGELFF
TRBV9,CASGSGPANEQYF
TRBV27,CASRPQLASVTQYF
TRBV5-4,CASSPDGISLSYEQYF
TRBV7-6,CASSRVSTAQNTEAFF
TRBV5-4,CASSLAGTGGDEQYF
TRBV6-5,CASRLRGNTEAFF
TRBV5-6,CASSLKGEDTQYF
TRBV7-8,CASSLGVSEQFF
TRBV7-9,CASSFNRGAWNSPLHF
TRBV28,CASRLDREGSPLHF
TRBV4-3,CASSQDLWGYYGYTF
TRBV6-5,CASSYWGGEAFF
TRBV27,CASSRATRGSGELFF
TRBV28,CASSLLKGLNYGYTF
TRBV13,CASNRNYGYTF
TRBV5-5,CASSLGGVSPSIGAFF
TRBV11-2,CASSLDSAEAFF
TRBV28,CASSFTRDRGRGEQYF
TRBV5-4,CASSAAGWRETQYF
TRBV7-6,CASSLQSSNTEAFF
TRBV6-6,CASNEANNEQFF
TRBV5-5,CASSLGQSDRGYEQYF
TRBV12-5,CASGLQGASNGYTF
TRBV7-8,CASSPRTGRTGELFF
TRBV2,CASSVGGGADSTGELFF
TRBV6-5,CASREGAYNSPLHF
TRBV5-1,CASSLDPAGDTEAFF
TRBV5-4,CASSLEGGRRDTQYF